The present T cell receptor beta chain was sequenced within a study of siplizumab effects on memory and regulatory T cells. Assays were performed on about 100,000 TCR templates per sample. Sequenced by immunoSEQ multiplex PCR; TCRdb stores in-frame clones only, minus some. The data show more than 70,000 clones, with around 95% seen just once and about 18% held by the top ten. General study findings and limits: Tracing alloreactive clones into unstimulated subsets worked for only a minor fraction of them.

This clone was recorded once. Its antigen remains unknown. With V trimmed by 5 bases and J by 0 bases, 3 bases remained unmatched. Per germline, CDR1 MDHEN and CDR2 SYDVKM. The CDR3 runs 15 residues. The TCR comes from a human donor in good health. This rearrangement joins TRBV28 to TRBJ2-3; 9 nucleotides agree with TRBD1. The sequencing input was CD8+ T cells sorted from blood. The CDR3 is CASSRQGVSTDTQYF. The CDR3 nucleotides are TGTGCCAGCAGTAGACAGGGGGTAAGCACAGATACGCAGTATTTT.